This entry lists 20 T cell receptor beta chains sequenced from one sample in a study of T cells in women clearing cervical HPV infection. Method: immunoSEQ multiplex PCR; TCRdb's copy keeps in-frame clones and lacks some. The repertoire shows roughly 28,000 clones; the top ten hold about 3%. What was sequenced was blood buffy coat. The receptors come from a woman between 18 and 70 years old with a cervical HPV16 infection that either progressed to CIN3+ or cleared (not recorded which).

On this clone itself: The CDR3 extends 3 residues past the end of the read, so its final part is completed from the germline J gene. The rearrangement joins TRBV29-1 to TRBJ1-1; possible D gene TRBD1, 5 bases. Germline CDR1 reads SQVTM; CDR2 reads ANQGSEA. The CDR3 length is 12 residues. Trimming cost V 5 bases and J 2 bases, with 9 bases left between them. The covered CDR3 bases are TGCAGCGTTCGACAGCTAAACACTGAA. Translation gives CSVRQLNTE. The whole CDR3 protein is CSVRQLNTEAFF.

Partial CDR3 DNA: TGTGCCAGCAGCCCCCCAGAGGGCCTGAGTCAGCCC. Its translation is CASSPPEGLSQP. The whole CDR3 sequence is CASSPPEGLSQPQHF. The chain links TRBV4-2 to TRBJ1-5; no clear D. The read finishes 3 residues shy of the CDR3 end, and the germline J gene is used to complete it. Germline values: CDR1 LGHNA, CDR2 YNFKEQ. CDR3 size: 15 residues. V was shortened by 4 bases and J by 6 bases, with 16 bases between the two germline ends.

CDR3: CSVEGRSTDTQYF. Partial CDR3 DNA: TGCAGCGTTGAAGGCCGGAGCACAGATACG. The rearrangement uses TRBV29-1 and TRBJ2-3; D is uncertain. The read ends 3 residues early relative to the CDR3; the germline J gene fills the gap. This CDR3 region has 13 residues. CDR1 SQVTM and CDR2 ANQGSEA come from the germline V gene. V was trimmed by 1 base and J by 0 bases, leaving 5 bases between them.

Worth noting for this clone: Read coverage stops 3 residues before the CDR3 terminus; the germline J gene supplies the remainder. The chain employs TRBV30 and TRBJ2-3, with D perhaps TRBD1 (6 bases). V lost 5 bases, J lost 0 bases, and 9 bases lay in between. Germline CDR1 GTSNPN, CDR2 SVGIG (reference sequence). The CDR3 runs to 13 residues. The CDR3 bases that were read are TGTGCCTGGCGGACAGCGAGCACAGATACG. Amino acid sequence: CAWRTASTDT. The whole CDR3 is CAWRTASTDTQYF. The full variable domain, its missing parts supplied by reference TRBV30 and TRBJ2-3, is SQTIHQWPATLVQPVGSPLSLECTVEGTSNPNLYWYRQAAGRGLQLLFYSVGIGQISSEVPQNLSASRPQDRQFILSSKKLLLSDSGFYLCAWRTASTDTQYFGPGTRLTVL.

With regard to this clone: The read terminates 3 residues before the CDR3 end, so the remaining end is supplied by the germline J gene. The genes are TRBV12-5 and TRBJ2-5; D perhaps matches TRBD1 (6 bases). CDR3 length: 14 amino acids. Germline CDR1 LGHNT, CDR2 FRNRAP. Deletions cut 2 bases from V and 5 bases from J, with 12 bases between. The sequenced CDR3 bases are TGTGCTAGTGGTTTGTCGCAGGGGATTGAGACC. It yields the protein CASGLSQGIET. The complete CDR3 reads CASGLSQGIETQYF.

Worth noting for this clone: The read terminates 3 residues ahead of where the CDR3 ends, so the germline J gene completes it. The gene calls are TRBV2 and TRBJ2-5, with a tentative D call TRBD2 (6 bases). Trimming stripped 5 bases from V and 1 base from J, with 11 bases between. The V gene's germline CDR1 is SNHLY and CDR2 FYNNEI. The CDR3 consists of 14 residues. The sequenced part of the CDR3 DNA is TGTGCCAGCAGTAATCTAGCGATCCAAGAGACC. Translating gives CASSNLAIQET. The full CDR3 protein is CASSNLAIQETQYF.

About this clone itself: The read halts 3 residues ahead of the CDR3 end, with the missing end drawn from the germline J gene. The V call is TRBV20-1, the J call TRBJ1-1; D not certain. The CDR3 is 14 residues long. CDR1 and CDR2 from the germline V gene are DFQATT and SNEGSKA (reference sequence). Trimming removed 2 bases at V and 3 bases at J, with 13 bases between. Partial CDR3 DNA: TGCAGTGCTAGACGTGGCTTCGGGGACACTGAA. It codes for CSARRGFGDTE. In full, the CDR3 is CSARRGFGDTEAFF.

On this clone itself: Sequencing ends 3 residues short of the CDR3 end; the germline J gene provides the rest. The genes are TRBV9 and TRBJ1-5; D ambiguous. Between the trimmed V and J ends, which lost 0 bases and 5 bases, there was a span of 6 bases. This CDR3 has 13 amino acids. CDR1 and CDR2 from the germline V gene are SGDLS and YYNGEE. The CDR3 loop reads CASSVGPDQPQHF. The CDR3 bases that were read are TGTGCCAGCAGCGTAGGCCCAGATCAGCCC.

About this clone: The read ends 3 residues before the CDR3 terminus; that terminus is restored from the germline J gene. The chain carries TRBV20-1 and TRBJ2-7, with D uncertain. Trimming shortened V by 3 bases and J by 0 bases, and 9 bases separated the two germline ends. CDR3 size: 13 residues. Germline V gene lookup returns CDR1 DFQATT and CDR2 SNEGSKA (reference sequence). Here the CDR3 reads CSARFRHSYEQYF. The sequenced part of the CDR3 DNA is TGCAGTGCTAGGTTCAGACACTCCTACGAG.

As regards this clone: The read falls 3 residues short of the CDR3 end, and the missing part is taken from the germline J gene. This chain connects TRBV20-1 to TRBJ2-3, with D perhaps matching TRBD1 (7 bases). CDR1 DFQATT and CDR2 SNEGSKA come from the germline V gene (reference sequence). The CDR3 is 13 amino acids. Trimming removed 6 bases at V and 7 bases at J, with 17 bases between. The CDR3 is CSAGSGGFNTQYF. Partial CDR3 DNA: TGCAGTGCCGGCTCAGGGGGGTTTAATACG.

Note on this clone: With the read ending 3 residues before the CDR3 end, the germline J gene is used to fill in that end. V is TRBV28 and J is TRBJ2-7; 9 nucleotides align to TRBD1. The trim removed 7 bases at V and 6 bases at J, leaving 16 bases unmatched. The CDR3 contains 16 residues. The V gene's germline CDR1 is MDHEN and CDR2 SYDVKM. CDR3 bases read: TGTGCCAGCATTCCCAGCCCCGGGACAGGGTCCCTCGAG. Amino acid sequence: CASIPSPGTGSLE. The full-length CDR3 reads as CASIPSPGTGSLEQYF.

Concerning this clone itself: The read comes to an end 3 residues before the CDR3 does, leaving the germline J gene to fill in the end. The chain combines TRBV4-2 with TRBJ2-2; D gene uncertain. Trimming cost V 1 base and J 4 bases, with 10 bases left between them. The CDR3 totals 15 residues. In germline, CDR1 is LGHNA, CDR2 YNFKEQ. The CDR3 spells CASSQAQGSTGELFF. The sequenced CDR3 bases are TGTGCCAGCAGCCAAGCACAAGGGTCCACCGGGGAG.

Details on this clone: The CDR3 goes on 3 residues after the read ends, and that part is filled in from the germline J gene. The V gene is TRBV30, the J gene TRBJ2-1; possibly TRBD1 for D (5 bases). The V end was cut by 4 bases, the J end by 4 bases, with 17 bases between. The CDR3 loop spans 15 amino acids. Per germline, CDR1 GTSNPN and CDR2 SVGIG (reference sequence). Incomplete CDR3 DNA: TGTGCCTGGAACGTCGGCCTCCAGGGTTACAATGAG. It encodes CAWNVGLQGYNE. The entire CDR3 is CAWNVGLQGYNEQFF.

As regards this clone: The CDR3 goes on 3 residues after the read ends, and that part is filled in from the germline J gene. V is TRBV19 and J is TRBJ1-4, with a weak D call TRBD1 (6 bases). The germline V gene has CDR1 LNHDA and CDR2 SQIVND (reference sequence). The CDR3 runs to 17 residues. V dropped 5 bases and J dropped 8 bases, with 24 bases sitting between them. The part of the CDR3 DNA that was read is TGTGCCAGTAGTCGAGGGGCCTTACAGGGAAGCAGAGAAAAA. This translates into CASSRGALQGSREK. The CDR3 in full is CASSRGALQGSREKLFF.

On this clone: With the read ending 3 residues before the CDR3 end, the germline J gene is used to fill in that end. The chain is built from TRBV5-6 and TRBJ1-1; 7 bases line up with TRBD1. Germline V CDR1 and CDR2: SGHDT, YYEEEE. Trimming cost V 2 bases and J 3 bases; bases outside gene matches: 7. The CDR3 sequence is 15 residues long. CDR3: CASSFLQGLYTEAFF. The covered CDR3 bases are TGTGCCAGCAGCTTCTTACAGGGGCTTTACACTGAA.

CDR3 DNA (partial): TGTGCCATCAGTCGGACAGGGGGCAATCAGCCC. Its protein is CAISRTGGNQP. The entire CDR3 protein reads CAISRTGGNQPQHF. The chain couples TRBV10-3 to TRBJ1-5, with TRBD1 matching over 9 bases. The CDR3 is cut off 3 residues early in the read; its end comes from the germline J gene. CDR3 length equals 14 residues. Germline CDR1 is ENHRY and CDR2 is SYGVKD. J gave up 2 bases and V 5 bases, and 1 base lay outside the gene matches.

On this clone: The CDR3 end lies 3 residues beyond the end of the read and is filled in from the germline J gene. V is TRBV7-9 and J is TRBJ2-1; TRBD1 is a possible D gene (6 bases). Germline V gives CDR1 SEHNR, CDR2 FQNEAQ (reference sequence). V lost 4 bases, J lost 8 bases, and 12 bases lay in between. CDR3 length: 13 residues. The CDR3 sequence: CASSSWTAYEQFF. The sequenced part of the CDR3 DNA is TGTGCCAGCAGCTCGTGGACAGCTTATGAG.

On this clone itself: The read ends 3 residues shy of where the CDR3 ends; the end is completed using the germline J gene. V and J are TRBV7-9 and TRBJ1-4; tentative D call: TRBD1 (6 bases). V lost 5 bases and J 8 bases, leaving 15 bases between the germline ends. The germline V gene encodes CDR1 SEHNR and CDR2 FQNEAQ (reference sequence). There are 14 residues in the CDR3. This CDR3 is CASSHAGGPEKLFF. Incomplete CDR3 DNA: TGTGCCAGCAGCCACGCGGGGGGCCCAGAAAAA.

A remark on this clone: With the read ending 3 residues before the CDR3 end, the germline J gene is used to fill in that end. The chain carries TRBV10-1 and TRBJ2-5; D is perhaps TRBD1 (5 bases). Germline CDR1 reads WNHNN; CDR2 reads SYGVQD (reference sequence). Trimming took 4 bases from V and 3 from J, leaving 9 bases between them. The CDR3 runs 13 residues. The part of the CDR3 DNA that was read is TGCGCCAGCAGTGTTGACAGCAAAGAGACC. It encodes CASSVDSKET. The whole CDR3 is CASSVDSKETQYF.

For this clone: The read comes to an end 3 residues before the CDR3 does, leaving the germline J gene to fill in the end. The chain joins TRBV19 to TRBJ2-4; 7 bases are a match to TRBD1. The CDR3 extends over 14 amino acids. Germline trimming cut 5 bases from V and 6 bases from J; bases unmatched to any gene: 7. Germline V gives CDR1 LNHDA, CDR2 SQIVND (reference sequence). CDR3 DNA (partial): TGTGCCAGTAGTCAGACAGGGAGTGGAAACATT. It encodes CASSQTGSGNI. The whole CDR3 sequence reads CASSQTGSGNIQYF.